This TCR beta chain was captured by sequencing in a study of T cells in Graves' hyperthyroidism and ophthalmopathy. Germline V gene sequence: CDR1 SGHDT, CDR2 YYEEEE. This CDR3 region has 11 residues. Amplified TCR beta CDR3 regions came from RNA transcripts. TCR CDR3 underwent first-round RT-PCR with the HTBI primer set. TCRdb used MiXCR to reprocess the multiplex PCR reads, holding one entry per CDR3 protein. This table has roughly 40,000 distinct CDR3 sequences, about 50% appearing once. Patients affected by ophthalmopathy presented a Clinical Activity Score of at least 3, a NOSPECS grade of at least 4, and disease duration below 3 months. Exclusion of a patient resulted from uncontrolled infection, other autoimmune disease, pregnancy or lactation. Isolation of PBMCs was performed on about 10 ml fresh peripheral blood. The study's findings and limits: Before onset, ophthalmopathy was predicted by the model a median roughly 6.8 months earlier.

Points on this clonotype: The target antigen is unknown. One junction end does not reproduce the germline sequence, and a read error may be involved.

Sequenced input: blood. The J gene is TRBJ2-5, the V gene TRBV5-6; possible D gene TRBD2, 5 bases. The TCR sequence derives from a man between 35 and 55 years old with Graves' ophthalmopathy. The CDR3 region is CASSLEEAQYF. The CDR3 bases are TGCGCCAGCAGCTTGGAGGAGGCCCAGTACTTT.